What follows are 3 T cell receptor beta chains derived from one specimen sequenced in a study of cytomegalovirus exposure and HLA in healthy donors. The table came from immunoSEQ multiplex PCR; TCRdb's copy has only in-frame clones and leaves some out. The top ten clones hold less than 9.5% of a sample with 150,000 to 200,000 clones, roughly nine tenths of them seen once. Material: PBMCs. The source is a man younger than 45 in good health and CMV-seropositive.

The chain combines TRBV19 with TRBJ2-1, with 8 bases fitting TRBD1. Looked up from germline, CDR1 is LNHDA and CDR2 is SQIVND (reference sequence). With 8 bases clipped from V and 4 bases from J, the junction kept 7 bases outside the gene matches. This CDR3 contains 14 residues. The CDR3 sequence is CASGDRGQYNEQFF. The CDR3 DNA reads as TGTGCCAGTGGTGACAGGGGACAATACAATGAGCAGTTCTTC.

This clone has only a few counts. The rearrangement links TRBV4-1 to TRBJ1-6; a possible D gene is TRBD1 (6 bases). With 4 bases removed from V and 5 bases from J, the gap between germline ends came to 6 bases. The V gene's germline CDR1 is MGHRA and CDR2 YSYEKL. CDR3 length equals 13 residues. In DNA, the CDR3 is TGCGCCAGCAGCCGACAGGATAATTCACCCCTCCACTTT. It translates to CASSRQDNSPLHF.

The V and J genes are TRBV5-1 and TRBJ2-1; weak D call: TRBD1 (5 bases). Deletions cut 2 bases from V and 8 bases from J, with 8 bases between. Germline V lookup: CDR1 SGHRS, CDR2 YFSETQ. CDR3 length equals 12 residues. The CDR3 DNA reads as TGCGCCAGCAGCTTCTTAGGGGATGAGCAGTTCTTC. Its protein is CASSFLGDEQFF.